The source of this T cell receptor (beta chain) is a study of Ad26.COV2.S vaccination and SARS-CoV-2 variants. As for the study in general: This donor came from the COV1001 trial of Ad26.COV2.S. Study-wide points: The study found higher spike-specific TCR breadth in vaccine than placebo recipients. Substantial post-vaccination breadth of spike-specific CD8+ and CD4+ T cell responses was reported. Vaccine and placebo groups showed comparable non-spike TCR breadth.

CDR3 size: 14 residues. Trimming shortened V by 1 base and J by 8 bases, and 11 bases separated the two germline ends. The germline CDR1 and CDR2 sequences are WNHNN and SYGVQD (reference sequence). Method: immunoSEQ multiplex PCR; TCRdb's copy keeps in-frame clones and lacks some. Here the sample spans around 300,000 clones, more than 85% being singletons. The treatment: roughly 18 received Ad26.COV2.S at low or high dose, single or two shots; about 5 received placebo; per-sample allocation not given. Samples analyzed were those drawn on day 63 after the first vaccine or placebo injection. As regards this clone: Its antigen remains unknown.

V usage is TRBV10-1 and J usage is TRBJ1-4; D is undetermined. The clonotype was recovered from a person aged 18-60 years who received the Ad26.COV2.S COVID-19 vaccine or a placebo. The sequenced sample was peripheral blood, obtained in a trial of Ad26.COV2.S vaccine versus placebo. The CDR3 reads CASSELGKGEKLFF. The CDR3 DNA reads as TGCGCCAGCAGTGAGTTGGGGAAGGGCGAAAAACTGTTTTTT.